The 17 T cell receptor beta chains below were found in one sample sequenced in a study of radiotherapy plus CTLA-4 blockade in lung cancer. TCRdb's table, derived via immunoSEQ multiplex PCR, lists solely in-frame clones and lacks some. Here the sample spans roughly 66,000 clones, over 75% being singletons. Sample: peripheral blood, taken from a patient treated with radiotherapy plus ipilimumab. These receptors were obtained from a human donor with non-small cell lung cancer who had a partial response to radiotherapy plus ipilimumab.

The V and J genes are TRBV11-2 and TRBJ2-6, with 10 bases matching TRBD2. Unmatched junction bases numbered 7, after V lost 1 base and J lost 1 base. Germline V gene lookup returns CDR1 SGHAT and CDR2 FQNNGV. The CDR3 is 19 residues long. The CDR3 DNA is TGTGCCAGCAGCTTAGTCCTAGCGGGAGAGCTATCTGGGGCCAACGTCCTGACTTTC. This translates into CASSLVLAGELSGANVLTF.

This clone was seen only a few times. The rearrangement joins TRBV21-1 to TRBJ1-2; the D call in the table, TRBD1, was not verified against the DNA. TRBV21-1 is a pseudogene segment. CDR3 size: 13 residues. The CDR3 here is CASSNETVSGYTF. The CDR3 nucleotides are TGTGCCAGCAGCAACGAAACAGTGAGTGGCTACACCTTC.

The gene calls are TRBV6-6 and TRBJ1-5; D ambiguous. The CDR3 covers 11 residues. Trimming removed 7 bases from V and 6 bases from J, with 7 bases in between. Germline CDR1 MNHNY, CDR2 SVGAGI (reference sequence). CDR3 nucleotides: TGTGCCAGCACCTCGGGTCAGCCCCAGCATTTT. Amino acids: CASTSGQPQHF.

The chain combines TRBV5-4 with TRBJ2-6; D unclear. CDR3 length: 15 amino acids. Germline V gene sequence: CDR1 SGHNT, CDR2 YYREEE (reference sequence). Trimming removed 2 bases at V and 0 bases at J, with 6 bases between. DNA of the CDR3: TGTGCCAGCAGCTTAACAGACTCTGGGGCCAACGTCCTGACTTTC. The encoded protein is CASSLTDSGANVLTF. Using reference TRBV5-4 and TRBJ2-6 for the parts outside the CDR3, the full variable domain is ETGVTQSPTHLIKTRGQQVTLRCSSQSGHNTVSWYQQALGQGPQFIFQYYREEENGRGNFPPRFSGLQFPNYSSELNVNALELDDSALYLCASSLTDSGANVLTFGAGSRLTVL.

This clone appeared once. CDR3 sequence reads: CASSSTGSTNNEQFF. For the CDR3, the DNA is TGCGCCAGCAGCTCCACAGGGTCGACGAACAATGAGCAGTTCTTC. The chain couples TRBV5-1 to TRBJ2-1; a possible D gene is TRBD1 (6 bases). This CDR3 contains 15 residues. Trimming left V 3 bases short and J 5 bases short, with 15 bases between. The V gene's germline CDR1 is SGHRS and CDR2 YFSETQ.

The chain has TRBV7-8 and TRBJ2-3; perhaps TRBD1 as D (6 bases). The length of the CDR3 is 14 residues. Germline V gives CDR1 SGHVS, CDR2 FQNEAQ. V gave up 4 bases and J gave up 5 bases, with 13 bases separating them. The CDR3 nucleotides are TGTGCCAGCAGCTATGAGGGGGAAGGAGATACGCAGTATTTT. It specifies CASSYEGEGDTQYF.

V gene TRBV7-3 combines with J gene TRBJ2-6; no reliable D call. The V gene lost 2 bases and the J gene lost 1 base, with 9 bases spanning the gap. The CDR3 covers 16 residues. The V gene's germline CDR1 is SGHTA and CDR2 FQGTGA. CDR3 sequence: CASSLGPGSGANVLTF. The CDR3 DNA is TGTGCCAGCAGCTTAGGGCCAGGATCTGGGGCCAACGTCCTGACTTTC. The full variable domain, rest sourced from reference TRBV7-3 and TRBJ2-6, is GAGVSQTPSNKVTEKGKYVELRCDPISGHTALYWYRQSLGQGPEFLIYFQGTGAADDSGLPNDRFFAVRPEGSVSTLKIQRTERGDSAVYLCASSLGPGSGANVLTFGAGSRLTVL.

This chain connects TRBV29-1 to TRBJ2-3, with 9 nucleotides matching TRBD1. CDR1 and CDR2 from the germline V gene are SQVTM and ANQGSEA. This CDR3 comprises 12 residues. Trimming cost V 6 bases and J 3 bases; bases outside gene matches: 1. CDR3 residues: CSVQGATDTQYF. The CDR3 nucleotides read TGCAGCGTACAGGGGGCTACAGATACGCAGTATTTT.

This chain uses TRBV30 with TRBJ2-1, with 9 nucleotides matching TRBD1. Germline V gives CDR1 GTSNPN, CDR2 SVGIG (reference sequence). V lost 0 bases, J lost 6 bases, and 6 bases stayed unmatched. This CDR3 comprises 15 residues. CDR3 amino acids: CAWSVGTGIGNEQFF. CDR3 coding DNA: TGTGCCTGGAGTGTCGGGACAGGGATCGGCAATGAGCAGTTCTTC.

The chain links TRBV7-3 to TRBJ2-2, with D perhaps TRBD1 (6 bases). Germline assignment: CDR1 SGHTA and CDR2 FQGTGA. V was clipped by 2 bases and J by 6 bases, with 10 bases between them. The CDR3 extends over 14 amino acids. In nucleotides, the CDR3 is TGTGCCAGCAGCTTAGTGGGGGCTCCCGGGGAGCTGTTTTTT. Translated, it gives CASSLVGAPGELFF.

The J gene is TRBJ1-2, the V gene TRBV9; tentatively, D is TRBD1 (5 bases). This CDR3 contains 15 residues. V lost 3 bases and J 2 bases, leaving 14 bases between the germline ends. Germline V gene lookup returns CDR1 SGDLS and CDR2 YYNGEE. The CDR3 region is CASSAGGTANYGYTF. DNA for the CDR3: TGTGCCAGCAGCGCGGGGGGGACCGCCAACTATGGCTACACCTTC.

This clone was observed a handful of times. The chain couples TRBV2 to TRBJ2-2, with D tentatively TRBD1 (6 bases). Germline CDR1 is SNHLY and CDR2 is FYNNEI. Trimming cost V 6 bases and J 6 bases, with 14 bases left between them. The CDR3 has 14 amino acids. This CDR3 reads CASRITGSAGELFF. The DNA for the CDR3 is TGTGCCAGCAGGATCACAGGGAGTGCCGGGGAGCTGTTTTTT.

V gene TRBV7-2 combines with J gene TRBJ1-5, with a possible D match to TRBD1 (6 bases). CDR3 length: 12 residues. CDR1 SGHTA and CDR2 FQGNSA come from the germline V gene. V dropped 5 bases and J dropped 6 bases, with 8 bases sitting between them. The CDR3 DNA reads TGTGCCAGCAGCACCAGGGGTCAGCCCCAGCATTTT. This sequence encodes CASSTRGQPQHF.

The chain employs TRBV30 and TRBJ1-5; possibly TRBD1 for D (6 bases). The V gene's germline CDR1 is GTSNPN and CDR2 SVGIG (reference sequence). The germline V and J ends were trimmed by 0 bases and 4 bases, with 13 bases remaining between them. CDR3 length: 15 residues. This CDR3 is CAWSVGRGGNQPQHF. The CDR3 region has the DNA TGTGCCTGGAGTGTAGGGAGGGGGGGAAATCAGCCCCAGCATTTT.

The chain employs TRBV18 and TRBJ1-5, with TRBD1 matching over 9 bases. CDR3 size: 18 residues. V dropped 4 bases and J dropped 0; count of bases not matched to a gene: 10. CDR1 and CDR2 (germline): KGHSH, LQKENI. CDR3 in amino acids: CASSLRTGASNSNQPQHF. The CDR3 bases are TGTGCCAGCTCACTTCGGACAGGGGCCTCAAATAGCAATCAGCCCCAGCATTTT.

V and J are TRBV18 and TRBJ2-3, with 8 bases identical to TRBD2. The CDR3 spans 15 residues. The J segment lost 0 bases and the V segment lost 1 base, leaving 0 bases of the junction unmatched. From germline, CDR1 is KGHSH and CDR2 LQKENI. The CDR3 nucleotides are TGTGCCAGCTCACCACGCGGGAGGAGCACAGATACGCAGTATTTT. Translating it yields CASSPRGRSTDTQYF.

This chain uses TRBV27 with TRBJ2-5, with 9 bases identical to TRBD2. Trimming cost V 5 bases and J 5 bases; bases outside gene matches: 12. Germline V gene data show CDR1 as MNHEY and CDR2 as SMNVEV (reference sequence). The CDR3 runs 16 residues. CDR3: CASSGTSTIGWETQYF. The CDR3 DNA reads TGTGCCAGCAGTGGGACTAGCACAATTGGTTGGGAGACCCAGTACTTC.